These 2 T cell receptor beta chains were sequenced from one sample in a study of early T cells in non-severe SARS-CoV-2 infection. TCRdb fed the 5' RACE reads into MiXCR, producing one record per CDR3 protein. The sample records tens of thousands of distinct CDR3 sequences, 4.5% being singletons. The sample taken for sequencing was whole blood. The receptors were gathered from an adult who was a healthcare worker with PCR-confirmed SARS-CoV-2 infection or an uninfected control (not recorded which).

This clonotype was recorded only once. A much larger clone differs by one base, so this may be a read error. The CDR3 DNA reads TGTGCCAGCAGCGATTGGATGAGTGAGCAGTTCTTC. Translated, it gives CASSDWMSEQFF. The rearrangement joins TRBV7-3 to TRBJ2-1, with unresolved D. Deletions cut 5 bases from V and 9 bases from J, with 11 bases between. CDR3 length: 12 residues. Germline V lookup: CDR1 SGHTA, CDR2 FQGTGA.

V usage is TRBV6-6 and J usage is TRBJ2-2; D remains ambiguous. The ends were cut back, 6 bases at V and 3 bases at J, with 11 bases in the middle. The CDR3 loop spans 14 amino acids. Germline lookup yields CDR1 MNHNY and CDR2 SVGAGI (reference sequence). The chain's CDR3 is CASRDQDYTGELFF. The CDR3, as DNA: TGTGCCAGCAGAGACCAGGATTACACCGGGGAGCTGTTTTTT.